This TCR beta chain was sequenced for a study of cytomegalovirus exposure and HLA in healthy donors. Overall study findings and caveats: Accurate prediction of most subjects' HLA-A and HLA-B alleles from TCR beta sequences was reported. A list of about 180 TCR beta chains associated with cytomegalovirus was given. Generally TCR sequences proved uncommon, though certain public TCRs appeared in numerous donors. TRBV6-2, TRBV6-3 and other indistinguishable V segments were excluded.

With 60 Vbeta and 13 Jbeta primers, the PCR was carried out. Generated by immunoSEQ multiplex PCR, the TCRdb table keeps only in-frame clones and is missing some. Here the sample spans 100,000 to 140,000 clones, roughly 80% being singletons. As to this clone: Its antigen is as yet unknown.

The CDR3 extends over 17 amino acids. With 7 bases removed from V and 1 base from J, the gap between germline ends came to 19 bases. The V gene's germline CDR1 is SGHTA and CDR2 FQGNSA. This TCR was recovered from a young man in good health and CMV-seronegative. This chain connects TRBV7-2 to TRBJ2-2, with D possibly matching TRBD1 (6 bases). Sequencing was performed on PBMCs. This CDR3 is CASTALPGHLNTGELFF. The CDR3 DNA reads TGTGCCAGCACAGCTCTCCCGGGACATTTGAACACCGGGGAGCTGTTTTTT.